This TCR beta chain derives from a study of T-cell reconstitution after alpha-beta-depleted transplantation in children listed by TCRdb under 2016. The study in broad terms: T-cell immune reconstitution after TCRalphabeta/CD19-depleted allogeneic hematopoietic cell transplantation in children was quantitatively tracked in the study by means of TCR repertoire profiling.

The germline V gene specifies SQVTM as CDR1 and ANQGSEA as CDR2. V is pared back by 0 bases and J by 8 bases, with 10 bases lying between the germline termini. The CDR3 covers 13 residues, taking in both the cysteine and the phenylalanine. The sequence is cut down to CDR3 DNA, 39 bases in frame from base 1. The treatment or condition tag for this specimen amounts to: allogeneic hematopoietic cell transplantation with graft depleted of TCRalphabeta T cells and CD19 B cells. Transplant recipients were children who received TCRalphabeta/CD19-depleted allogeneic hematopoietic cell grafts. This clonotype has at least ten counts. Its antigen specificity is not known. Base qualities are not recorded, but no much larger clone differs from it by a single base. Libraries were constructed by PCR. Reads for this sample came from an Illumina HiSeq 2500. TCR library preparation used molecular barcoding, with unique molecular identifiers applied to normalize quantification of the TCRbeta repertoire. Using fastp trimming at Q25 and MiXCR clonotype assembly, TCRdb reanalyzed the public sequencing data and kept in-frame beta chains. CDR3 protein duplicates are merged, each entry listing the most common genes and DNA. The sample has roughly 200,000 distinct CDR3 sequences on record, 6.6% of them singletons. The ten most abundant clones make up around 5% of the sample.

Beyond this particular receptor, the publication reports: Apparently early alphabetaT-cell count recovery about two months after transplant reportedly relied on only several hundred rapidly expanded clones derived from non-depleted graft cells. In some patients, the high TCRbeta diversity seen at day 60 was put down to recipient T cells and intrathymic progenitors that had survived conditioning. The frequencies of hyperexpanded clones fell over the following months, and after one year, T-cell counts and TCRbeta diversity were mostly attributed to newly produced T cells.

The rearrangement joined TRBV29-1 to TRBJ2-2, with an unclear D gene assignment. This material consisted of PBMCs, taken before TCRalphabeta/CD19-depleted stem cell transplant. The clonotype originates from a boy between 2 and 10 years old with acute lymphoblastic leukemia, due to receive a stem cell transplant. The nucleotides read TGCAGCGTTGAAGAGCAGGATGGAGGGGAGCTGTTTTTT. This gives the protein CSVEEQDGGELFF.